The clone carrying this T cell receptor beta chain was detected once. Its target is not known. This specimen comes from a study of OX40 agonist ivuxolimab in advanced cancers. Study background: Ivuxolimab, an antibody that agonizes OX40 (CD134), was administered to the patients. Enrolled patients in dose escalation had cancers that were hepatocellular carcinoma, melanoma, renal cell or head and neck cancer. Study-wide results and limits: Researchers did not establish what antigens the expanded peripheral T cells target.

TCRdb's table, derived via immunoSEQ multiplex PCR, lists solely in-frame clones and lacks some. The repertoire holds 55,000 or so clones, with approximately 91% as singletons. Per the germline V gene, CDR1 is SGHDN and CDR2 is FVKESK. The V gene lost 3 bases and the J gene lost 6 bases, with 11 bases spanning the gap. The CDR3 is 13 amino acids. The sequenced sample was CD4+ or CD8+ T cells sorted from blood, obtained in a trial of the OX40 agonist ivuxolimab. The chain carries TRBV14 and TRBJ1-2, with D possibly matching TRBD1 (5 bases). The TCR sequence derives from an adult with an advanced solid tumor such as melanoma, head and neck, liver or kidney cancer. This chain's CDR3 is CASSHAVGDGYTF. For the CDR3, the DNA is TGTGCCAGCAGCCACGCCGTGGGGGATGGCTACACCTTC.